One TCR beta chain is described in this entry. Its target is unknown. These data originate in a study of cytomegalovirus exposure and HLA in healthy donors. The study, taken as a whole, reports: Among TCR beta chains, those listed as cytomegalovirus-associated numbered under 200. There were a few CMV-associated chains whose specificity for CMV antigens was confirmed in vitro. Earlier findings revealed that most TCR beta V segments proved productive either about 87% or about 30% of the time. The availability of immune exposure information extended only to CMV serostatus.

This PCR relied on a set of 60 Vbeta primers and 13 Jbeta primers. Method: immunoSEQ multiplex PCR; TCRdb's copy keeps in-frame clones and lacks some. Found here are about 150,000 clones, about 74% of them singletons; the top ten hold about 3%. The sample comprised PBMCs. This receptor was taken from a male donor in good health and CMV-seronegative.

The CDR3 sequence is CASSSTGQTNQPQHF. The CDR3 nucleotides read TGTGCCAGCAGCTCAACGGGACAGACCAATCAGCCCCAGCATTTT. V usage is TRBV7-9 and J usage is TRBJ1-5; 7 nucleotides align to TRBD1. CDR1 and CDR2 from the germline V gene are SEHNR and FQNEAQ (reference sequence). V trimming: 4 bases; J trimming: 3 bases; junction bases outside the gene matches: 6. This CDR3 contains 15 residues.